This T cell receptor beta chain was documented in a study of radiotherapy plus CTLA-4 blockade in lung cancer. Study information: Patients showed objective responses in roughly 18% of cases and disease control in approximately 28%. The study, taken as a whole, reports: Interferon-beta, together with early blood T cell clone dynamics, reportedly best predicted response.

Ipilimumab CTLA-4 blockade and focal radiation were given to patients with chemo-refractory metastatic non-small-cell lung cancer. Germline trimming cut 0 bases from V and 3 bases from J; bases unmatched to any gene: 4. Germline lookup yields CDR1 SGHNT and CDR2 YENEEA. The CDR3 consists of 16 residues. The repertoire was sequenced with immunoSEQ multiplex PCR; TCRdb's copy has only in-frame clones and lacks some. The sample includes some 60,000 clones, roughly 80% of them seen just once. Comment on this clone: Antigen unknown.

Sequencing used peripheral blood, obtained from a patient treated with radiotherapy plus ipilimumab. The TCR sequence derives from a human donor with non-small cell lung cancer who had a complete response to radiotherapy plus ipilimumab. This sequence joins TRBV11-3 and TRBJ2-2; 7 bases are a match to TRBD2. The CDR3 region has the DNA TGTGCCAGCAGCTTAGATTGGCGGGAGTACACCGGGGAGCTGTTTTTT. The encoded protein is CASSLDWREYTGELFF.